The next 9 T cell receptor beta chains were all read from a single sample in a study of CD8+CD57+ T cells in acquired aplastic anemia. Patients selected for sequencing had displayed CD8+CD57+ cell expansion by flow cytometry. Genomic DNA acted as the template from which TCR beta VDJ combination and CDR3 sequence profiling were carried out. Each CDR3 protein is one row after TCRdb ran MiXCR on the reads. The sample lists some 180,000 distinct CDR3 sequences, around 50% occurring once. Specimen: sorted CD4+, CD8+, or CD8+CD57+ T cells (not recorded which) from PBMCs. The receptor source for this set is a human donor with aplastic anemia.

This clonotype appeared many times. The CDR3 here is CATSRDRGGAYEQYF. The DNA for the CDR3 is TGTGCCACCAGCAGAGACCGGGGGGGGGCCTACGAGCAGTACTTC. The chain has TRBV15 and TRBJ2-7; 8 bases are a match to TRBD2. V lost 0 bases, J lost 2 bases, and 3 bases stayed unmatched. The germline gives CDR1 LNHNV, CDR2 YYDKDF (reference sequence). The CDR3 has 15 amino acids.

The chain's CDR3 is CASRGTGSSSPLHF. The CDR3 DNA reads as TGTGCCAGCAGGGGGACAGGGTCAAGTTCACCCCTCCACTTT. The rearrangement uses TRBV2 and TRBJ1-6, with 9 positions matching TRBD1. The junction had 6 bases not matched to a gene; V was cut back by 6 bases and J by 9 bases. The CDR3 totals 14 residues. Germline V gene data show CDR1 as SNHLY and CDR2 as FYNNEI.

This chain uses TRBV5-1 with TRBJ1-4; possibly TRBD1 for D (5 bases). Germline values: CDR1 SGHRS, CDR2 YFSETQ. This CDR3 has 16 amino acids. The V gene lost 4 bases and the J gene lost 1 base, with 14 bases spanning the gap. The CDR3 protein is CASSPVVGGTNEKLFF. CDR3 DNA sequence: TGCGCCAGCAGCCCGGTGGTGGGGGGAACTAATGAAAAACTGTTTTTT. The full variable domain, completed using reference TRBV5-1 and TRBJ1-4, is KAGVTQTPRYLIKTRGQQVTLSCSPISGHRSVSWYQQTPGQGLQFLFEYFSETQRNKGNFPGRFSGRQFSNSRSEMNVSTLELGDSALYLCASSPVVGGTNEKLFFGSGTQLSVL.

The DNA of the CDR3 is TGTGCCAGCACCGGGGGAGGCGACACCGGGGAGCTGTTTTTT. Its protein product is CASTGGGDTGELFF. V gene TRBV10-3 combines with J gene TRBJ2-2, with D maybe TRBD2 (6 bases). The CDR3 has 14 amino acids. Germline V gives CDR1 ENHRY, CDR2 SYGVKD. V was pared by 10 bases and J by 3 bases, with 15 bases between.

This clonotype was recorded at least ten times. The V gene is TRBV24-1, the J gene TRBJ2-2, with TRBD1 identical over 7 bases. The CDR3 sequence is 15 residues long. V dropped 5 bases and J dropped 4; count of bases not matched to a gene: 6. Germline V gene lookup returns CDR1 KGHDR and CDR2 SFDVKD. CDR3 coding DNA: TGTGCCACCAGTGCCCCACAGGGGTCCACCGGGGAGCTGTTTTTT. Its protein product is CATSAPQGSTGELFF.

A remark on this clonotype: This clone may be a read error of a much larger clone one base away. The genes are TRBV4-1 and TRBJ2-2, with D uncertain. The CDR3 length is 17 residues. V dropped 3 bases and J dropped 0 bases, with 14 bases sitting between them. The V gene's germline CDR1 is MGHRA and CDR2 YSYEKL. DNA for the CDR3: TGCGCCAGCAGCCAGGCCCCGGACGGTACGAACACCGGGGAGCTGTTTTTT. Translated: CASSQAPDGTNTGELFF.

The V and J genes are TRBV15 and TRBJ1-6; 7 bases fit TRBD1. This CDR3 region has 15 residues. Germline CDR1 LNHNV, CDR2 YYDKDF (reference sequence). J was trimmed by 7 bases and V by 3 bases; bases with no gene match: 6. CDR3 coding DNA: TGTGCCACCAGCAGCAGACAGGGCGAGAATTCACCCCTCCACTTT. This codes for CATSSRQGENSPLHF.

This clonotype came up many times. This chain uses TRBV24-1 with TRBJ2-1; D may be TRBD1 or TRBD2 (5 bases each). V gave up 4 bases and J gave up 6 bases, with 15 bases separating them. CDR1 and CDR2 (germline): KGHDR, SFDVKD. CDR3 length: 15 residues. Here the CDR3 DNA reads TGTGCCACCAGTGAAAGGGGAGTCACCCGCAATGAGCAGTTCTTC. The encoded protein is CATSERGVTRNEQFF.

This chain uses TRBV24-1 with TRBJ1-5, with 8 bases fitting TRBD1. V was clipped by 7 bases and J by 5 bases; unmatched bases: 6. CDR3 size: 14 residues. Germline V lookup: CDR1 KGHDR, CDR2 SFDVKD. In DNA form, the CDR3 reads TGTGCCACCAGGGGGACAGGCGATCATCAGCCCCAGCATTTT. Translating it yields CATRGTGDHQPQHF.